A selection of T cell receptor beta chains follows, all from one sample in a study of PD-1 blockade in classical Hodgkin lymphoma. TCRdb keeps only in-frame clones here, not all; method: immunoSEQ multiplex PCR. This table holds over 85,000 clones, approximately 90% found once. Material: peripheral blood mononuclear cells (PBMCs), obtained before the fourth cycle of nivolumab. The receptors originated from a human donor with classical Hodgkin lymphoma. CDR3s include the opening cysteine and the closing phenylalanine or tryptophan. D genes are given only for firm matches. The listing skips clone size in some rows; elsewhere it reads once, few, many or a size class.

abundance: once; v_gene: TRBV14; d_gene: NA; j_gene: TRBJ2-3; CDR3nt: TGTGCCAGCAGCCAAGTGCTAGTCCCAAGCACAGATACGCAGTATTTT; CDR3aa: CASSQVLVPSTDTQYF
abundance: NA; v_gene: TRBV30; d_gene: NA; j_gene: TRBJ1-1; CDR3nt: TGTGCCTGGAGTGACCAGGGGACTGGCACTGAAGCTTTCTTT; CDR3aa: CAWSDQGTGTEAFF
abundance: once; v_gene: TRBV7-9; d_gene: NA; j_gene: TRBJ1-1; CDR3nt: TGTGCCAGCAGCCACACCACCATGAACACTGAAGCTTTCTTT; CDR3aa: CASSHTTMNTEAFF
abundance: NA; v_gene: TRBV15; d_gene: NA; j_gene: TRBJ2-7; CDR3nt: TGTGCCACCAGCACCCTTTCCACAGGATTCTCCTACGAGCAGTACTTC; CDR3aa: CATSTLSTGFSYEQYF
abundance: once; v_gene: TRBV27; d_gene: NA; j_gene: TRBJ1-2; CDR3nt: TGTGCCAGCAGTTTAGCCAGCCGCTATGGCTACACCTTC; CDR3aa: CASSLASRYGYTF
abundance: NA; v_gene: TRBV5-1; d_gene: NA; j_gene: TRBJ1-1; CDR3nt: TGCGCCAGCAGCTCCGCTACAGGGAACACTGAAGCTTTCTTT; CDR3aa: CASSSATGNTEAFF
abundance: once; v_gene: TRBV5-5; d_gene: NA; j_gene: TRBJ2-1; CDR3nt: TGTGCCAGCAGCTTGGAAGGAAGCAATGAGCAGTTCTTC; CDR3aa: CASSLEGSNEQFF
abundance: once; v_gene: TRBV14; d_gene: TRBD1; j_gene: TRBJ2-1; CDR3nt: TGTGCCAGCAGCCACGGACAGGGGCCAAGCTCCTACAATGAGCAGTTCTTC; CDR3aa: CASSHGQGPSSYNEQFF
abundance: NA; v_gene: TRBV4-2; d_gene: NA; j_gene: TRBJ1-6; CDR3nt: TGTGCCAGCGGCGGGGGGGAGGGAAATTCACCCCTCCACTTT; CDR3aa: CASGGGEGNSPLHF
abundance: NA; v_gene: TRBV11-2; d_gene: TRBD2; j_gene: TRBJ2-3; CDR3nt: TGTGCCAGCAGTTTTCGGGGGGGGCGCCGCACAGATACGCAGTATTTT; CDR3aa: CASSFRGGRRTDTQYF
abundance: few; v_gene: TRBV30; d_gene: TRBD1; j_gene: TRBJ1-5; CDR3nt: TGTGCCTGGAGCGGACAGGGCAATCAGCCCCAGCATTTT; CDR3aa: CAWSGQGNQPQHF
abundance: NA; v_gene: TRBV7-2; d_gene: NA; j_gene: TRBJ2-5; CDR3nt: TGTGCCAGCAGCTTCACCTTCCAAGAGACCCAGTACTTC; CDR3aa: CASSFTFQETQYF
abundance: NA; v_gene: TRBV19; d_gene: NA; j_gene: TRBJ2-7; CDR3nt: TGTGCCAGTAGTTGGTCCTACGAGCAGTACTTC; CDR3aa: CASSWSYEQYF